The present entry profiles one TCR beta chain with its context. The ends lost 1 base at V and 5 bases at J; junction bases unmatched: 6. Germline V gene data show CDR1 as SGHTA and CDR2 as FQGTGA. The CDR3 is 15 residues long. Assay: immunoSEQ multiplex PCR; the TCRdb copy retains only in-frame clones and omits some. The table lists tens of thousands of clones, over 90% of them singletons. The data were obtained in a study of T cell changes during pregnancy in multiple sclerosis. This receptor was identified in a female donor with multiple sclerosis, enrolled in a pregnancy study. The sample consisted of peripheral blood, taken after pregnancy. J is TRBJ2-5 and V is TRBV7-3, with 8 bases lining up with TRBD2. For the CDR3, the DNA is TGTGCCAGCAGCTTAAACGGGGGGGCGGGGGAGACCCAGTACTTC. Its translation: CASSLNGGAGETQYF.